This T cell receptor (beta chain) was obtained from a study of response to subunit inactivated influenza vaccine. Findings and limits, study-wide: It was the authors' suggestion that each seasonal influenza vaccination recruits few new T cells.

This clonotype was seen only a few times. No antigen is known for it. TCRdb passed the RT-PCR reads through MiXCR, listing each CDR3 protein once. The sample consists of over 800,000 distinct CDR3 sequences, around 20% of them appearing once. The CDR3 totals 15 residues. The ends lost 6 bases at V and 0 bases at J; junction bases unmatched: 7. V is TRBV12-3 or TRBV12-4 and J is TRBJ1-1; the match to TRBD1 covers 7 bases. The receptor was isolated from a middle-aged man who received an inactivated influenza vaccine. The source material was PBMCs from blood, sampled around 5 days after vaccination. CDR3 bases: TGTGCCAGCAGCCTCGGACAGGTATTGAACACTGAAGCTTTCTTT. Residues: CASSLGQVLNTEAFF.